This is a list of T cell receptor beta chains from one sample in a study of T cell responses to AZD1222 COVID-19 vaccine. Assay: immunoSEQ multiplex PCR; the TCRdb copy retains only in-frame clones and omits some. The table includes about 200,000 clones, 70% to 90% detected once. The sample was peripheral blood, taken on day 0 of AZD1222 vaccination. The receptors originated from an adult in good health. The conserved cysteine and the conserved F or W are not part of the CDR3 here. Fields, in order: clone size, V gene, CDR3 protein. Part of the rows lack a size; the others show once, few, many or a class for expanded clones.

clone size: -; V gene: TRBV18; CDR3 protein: ASSPPQGASPLH
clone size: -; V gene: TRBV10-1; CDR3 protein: ASSEESAGPYEQY
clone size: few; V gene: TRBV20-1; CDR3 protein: SAYAELGYT
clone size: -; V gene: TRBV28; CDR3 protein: ASSTHPTGLGSNQPQH
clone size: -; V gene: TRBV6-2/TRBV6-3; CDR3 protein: ASSSRGAYEQY
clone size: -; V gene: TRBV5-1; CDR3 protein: ASSLAGRVEKLF
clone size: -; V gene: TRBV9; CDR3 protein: ASSVVGVQGVGGYT
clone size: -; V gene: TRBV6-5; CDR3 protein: ASRRDRALEQY
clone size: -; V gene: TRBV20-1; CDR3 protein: SASWGRDTQY
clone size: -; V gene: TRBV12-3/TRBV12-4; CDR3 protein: ASSPMVGVGYT
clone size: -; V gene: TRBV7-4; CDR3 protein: ASSQRLQGYQPQH
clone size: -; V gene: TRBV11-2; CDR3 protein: ASSLDFNNEQF
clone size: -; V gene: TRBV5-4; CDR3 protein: ASSPEGLAGNSYEQY
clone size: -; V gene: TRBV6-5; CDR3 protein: ASSYGTAKPNEQY
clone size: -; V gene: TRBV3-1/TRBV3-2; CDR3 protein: ASSQPGKAKNIQY
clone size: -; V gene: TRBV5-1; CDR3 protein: ASGVGQRTYEQY
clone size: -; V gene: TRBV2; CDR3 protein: ASSGTSHNSPLH
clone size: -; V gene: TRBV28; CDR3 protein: ASGGRAGTEAF
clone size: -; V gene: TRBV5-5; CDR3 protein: ASSHSGAGANVLT
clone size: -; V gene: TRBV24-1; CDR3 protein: ATRSNPVQGNTEAF
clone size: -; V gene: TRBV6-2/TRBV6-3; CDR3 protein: ASSYKEGLAGDEQF
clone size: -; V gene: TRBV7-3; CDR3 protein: ASSPGTANNSPLH
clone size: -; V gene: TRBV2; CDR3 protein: ASIRGFEQY
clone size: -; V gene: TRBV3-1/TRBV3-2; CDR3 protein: ASSQAGSEAF
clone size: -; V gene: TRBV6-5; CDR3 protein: ASSRDRDTEAF
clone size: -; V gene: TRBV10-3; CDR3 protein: ATLSGGLRTEAF
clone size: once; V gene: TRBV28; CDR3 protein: ASRFRGRSGEAF
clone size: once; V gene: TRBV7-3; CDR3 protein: ASSSNPGNEQF
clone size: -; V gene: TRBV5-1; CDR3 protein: ASSLGWTVMNTEAF
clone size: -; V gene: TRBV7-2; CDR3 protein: ASSLPTITDTQY
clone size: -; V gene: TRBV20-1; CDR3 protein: SARIGVSF
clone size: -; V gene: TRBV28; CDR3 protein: ASSRFYEQY
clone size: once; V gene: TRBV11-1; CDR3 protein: ASSSDRGPDTQY
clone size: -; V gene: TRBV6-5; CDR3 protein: ASSTGKGGYT
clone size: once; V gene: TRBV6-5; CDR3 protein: ASSTRGLQTQY
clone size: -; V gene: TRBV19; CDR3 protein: ASSPRQGSNEKLF
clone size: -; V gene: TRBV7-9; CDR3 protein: ASSTEGAAGYT
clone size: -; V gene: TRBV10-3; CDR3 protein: AIREDRGRVEAF
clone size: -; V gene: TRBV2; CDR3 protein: ASRSRGTAFVNTEAF
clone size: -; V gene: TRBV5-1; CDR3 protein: ASSLLVGGSTDTQY
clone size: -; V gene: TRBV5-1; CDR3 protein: ASSLDPGGTEAF
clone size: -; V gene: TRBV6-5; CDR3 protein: ASIPWGSGANVLT
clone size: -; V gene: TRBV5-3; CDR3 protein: ARRGGYGYT
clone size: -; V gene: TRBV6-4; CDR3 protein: ASSENRGYGYT
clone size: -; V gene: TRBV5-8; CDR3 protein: ASSTAGLSEPLH
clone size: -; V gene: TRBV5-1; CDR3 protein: ASREGQLNTEAF
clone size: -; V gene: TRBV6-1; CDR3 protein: ASSEATAAHQPQH
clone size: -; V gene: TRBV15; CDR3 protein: ATSRDPTGILRSYNEQF
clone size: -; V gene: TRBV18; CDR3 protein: ASSPGQGTEAF
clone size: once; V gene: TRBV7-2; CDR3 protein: ASSPRATANGRTEAF
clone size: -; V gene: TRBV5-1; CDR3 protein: ASSSRGAGNTIY
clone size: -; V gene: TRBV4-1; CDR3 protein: ASSQSTSGSPNEQY
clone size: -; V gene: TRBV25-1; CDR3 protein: ARRQGDQPQH
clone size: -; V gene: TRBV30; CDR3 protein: AWASLGRNEKLF
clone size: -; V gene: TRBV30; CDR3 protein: AWSAGQGLSRGYT
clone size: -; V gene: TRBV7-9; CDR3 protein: ASSLLGQGAYNSPLH
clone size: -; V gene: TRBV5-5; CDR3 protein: ASSLGGYSNQPQH
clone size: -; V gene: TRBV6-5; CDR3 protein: ASGASYNSPLH
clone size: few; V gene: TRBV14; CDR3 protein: ASSSSTGHQH
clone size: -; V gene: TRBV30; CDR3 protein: AWSKAGGQF